This T cell receptor beta chain appears in the sequencing data of a study of technical replicates of blood from several donors. TCRdb keeps only in-frame clones here, not all; method: immunoSEQ multiplex PCR. The table lists about 82,000 clones, around 93% of them singletons. V gave up 0 bases and J gave up 0 bases; unmatched junction bases: 3. Germline CDR1 SGDLS, CDR2 YYNGEE. The CDR3 extends over 15 amino acids. Sequencing used T cells isolated from PBMCs. This clonotype was sampled from a human donor in good health. The rearrangement joins TRBV9 to TRBJ2-7, with 7 nucleotides matching TRBD1. CDR3 sequence reads: CASSVGAGGSYEQYF. The CDR3 DNA follows: TGTGCCAGCAGCGTAGGGGCAGGGGGCTCCTACGAGCAGTACTTC.